This record looks at one TCR beta chain sequence and its context. Ten or more counts support this clonotype. The target of this receptor is not known. There are no base qualities to consult, and no much larger clone falls within one base. To synthesize cDNA, template-switch 5'RACE was performed with a primer carrying a 10-nucleotide random unique molecular identifier so that each TCR transcript was tagged. Over 170 million TCR-beta sequences, covering 15-18 subjects, were produced in each sequencing run. Total RNA was extracted with the RNeasy kit. The KAPA Real-time Library Amplification kit was used to amplify TCR-beta VDJ regions with primers targeting the TCR constant region and the 5'RACE anchor. A first PCR added sample indexes and Illumina adaptors, and a second PCR then raised library yield. After Ampure bead purification, the TCR product of roughly 650 bp was size-selected on a 2% E-gel SizeSelection system. Library quality was checked on a Bioanalyzer, concentration was measured with Qubit, and libraries were quantified with the Kapa Library Quantification kit before pooling. Paired-end 2 x 150 bp sequencing of the libraries was performed on an Illumina HiSeq 2500. To increase sequence diversity, about 25-31% phiX was spiked into each library pool. Regarding the original processing steps: Quality-filtered reads were processed with the UMI-based MiGEC pipeline, which removed over 85% of raw TCR sequences during error correction. VDJ genes were aligned to IMGT germline references, and clonotypes were defined by unique CDR3 amino acid sequence plus V-J genes. Clonal expansion, Shannon diversity, and CDR3 relatedness (CalcPairwiseDistances, ClusterSamples) were evaluated with VDJtools, and phylogenetic trees were built with CLCbio workbench. A clone was classed as expanded if it had 8 or more unique UMIs, a cutoff based on coefficient-of-variation modelling across technical triplicates. TCRdb took the public reads, trimmed them with fastp at Q25, ran MiXCR for clone calling and kept in-frame beta chains. Rows merge per CDR3 protein into single entries with the most common DNA and genes. The V and J calls follow TCRdb's processing rather than the paper's. The sample table contains 50,000 or so distinct CDR3 sequences; only one count was recorded for approximately 10% of them. The ten largest clonotypes hold 21% of the sample.

For unsorted PBMC libraries, 2 million PBMCs were used after storage in RNAlater at -80 degrees C until RNA extraction. PBMCs were separated from peripheral blood using Ficoll-Hypaque density gradient centrifugation and then cryopreserved in liquid nitrogen. These data are taken from a study of neurological immune-mediated disorders (dated by TCRdb to between 2018 and 2021). Concerning the study at large: Peripheral blood TCR-beta repertoires from patients with HTLV-I-associated myelopathy (HAM/TSP), patients with multiple sclerosis, and healthy controls were compared in the study using UMI-based sequencing. Longitudinal samples, technical triplicates and paired sorted CD4+ and CD8+ T-cell subsets, alongside PBMC samples, were included among the 106 TCR-beta libraries. Of the 60 to 70 subjects in the cohort, about 15 were HAM/TSP patients, about 34 were multiple sclerosis patients, and some 20 were healthy controls. What the study reported, not specific to this receptor: TCR clonal expansion was highest in HAM/TSP patients and lowest in MS patients, with MS patients falling below even healthy controls. No identical CDR3 amino acid sequences were found to be shared among expanded clones across subjects, suggesting that TCR-beta repertoires were private in all groups.

The CDR3 sequence holds 15 residues, the cysteine and phenylalanine included. Only the CDR3 region is kept as DNA, spanning 45 bases read in frame from base 1. V is cut by 0 bases and J by 9 bases, and the space between the germline ends is 12 bases. CDR1 MDHEN and CDR2 SYDVKM were looked up in the germline V gene. This sequence originates from a woman between 40 and 50 years old with HTLV-1-associated myelopathy (HAM/TSP). The rearrangement joined TRBV28 to TRBJ1-6; the D gene is possibly TRBD1, with 5 bases matching. Sequencing input: PBMCs. The CDR3 corresponds to CASSLWGGGSSPLHF. The DNA sequence follows: TGTGCCAGCAGTTTATGGGGGGGTGGTAGTTCACCCCTCCACTTT.